These T cell receptor beta chains were read from a single sample in a study of blood T cell repertoires in COVID-19. Clones were sequenced by immunoSEQ multiplex PCR, and TCRdb holds only the in-frame ones, with some missing. The profile shows some 250,000 clones, more than 75% of them singletons. Source material: peripheral blood. The receptors originated from a woman in her 70s with active or convalescent COVID-19. CDR3s include the opening cysteine and the closing phenylalanine or tryptophan. A D gene is named only where the DNA matches it firmly. Clone size, where shown, is once, few, many, or a class for clones that have expanded.

D gene: .; V gene: TRBV18; J gene: TRBJ1-2; CDR3 length: 15; clone size: .; CDR3 DNA: TGTGCCAGCTCACCACCGGTTGACGGGAAGGCTGGCTACACCTTC; CDR3 protein: CASSPPVDGKAGYTF
D gene: .; V gene: TRBV7-2; J gene: TRBJ2-7; CDR3 length: 12; clone size: .; CDR3 DNA: TGTGCCAGCAGCTTTTATTGGGCGCAGCAGTACTTC; CDR3 protein: CASSFYWAQQYF
D gene: .; V gene: TRBV19; J gene: TRBJ1-1; CDR3 length: 15; clone size: .; CDR3 DNA: TGTGCCAGTAGAATCGGGCTCCGGGGGGACACTGAAGCTTTCTTT; CDR3 protein: CASRIGLRGDTEAFF
D gene: .; V gene: TRBV9; J gene: TRBJ2-7; CDR3 length: 14; clone size: .; CDR3 DNA: TGTGCCAGCAGCCGAGACGGGGTACTCTACGAGCAGTACTTC; CDR3 protein: CASSRDGVLYEQYF
D gene: TRBD2; V gene: TRBV9; J gene: TRBJ2-5; CDR3 length: 15; clone size: .; CDR3 DNA: TGTGCCAGCAGCGCTGGGGGGGGGTTCCAAGAGACCCAGTACTTC; CDR3 protein: CASSAGGGFQETQYF
D gene: .; V gene: TRBV4-2; J gene: TRBJ1-6; CDR3 length: 14; clone size: .; CDR3 DNA: TGTGCCAGCAGCCAAGATTGGGAGGGTTCACCCCTCCACTTT; CDR3 protein: CASSQDWEGSPLHF
D gene: TRBD1; V gene: TRBV4-1; J gene: TRBJ1-5; CDR3 length: 16; clone size: once; CDR3 DNA: TGCGCCAGCAGCCAATTGGACAGGTATAGCAATCAGCCCCAGCATTTT; CDR3 protein: CASSQLDRYSNQPQHF
D gene: .; V gene: TRBV18; J gene: TRBJ1-2; CDR3 length: 15; clone size: .; CDR3 DNA: TGTGCCAGCTCACCGTTCCGCAGATCTAACTATGGCTACACCTTC; CDR3 protein: CASSPFRRSNYGYTF
D gene: .; V gene: TRBV5-4; J gene: TRBJ1-4; CDR3 length: 12; clone size: .; CDR3 DNA: TGTGCCAGCGGCAGACAGAATGAAAAACTGTTTTTT; CDR3 protein: CASGRQNEKLFF
D gene: TRBD2; V gene: TRBV11-2; J gene: TRBJ2-2; CDR3 length: 15; clone size: .; CDR3 DNA: TGTGCCAGCAGCTTGCGGTGGGGGGGGACCGGGGAGCTGTTTTTT; CDR3 protein: CASSLRWGGTGELFF
D gene: .; V gene: TRBV7-2; J gene: TRBJ1-2; CDR3 length: 14; clone size: .; CDR3 DNA: TGTGCCAGCAGCTCCGTAGGCGGCTTCTATGGCTACACCTTC; CDR3 protein: CASSSVGGFYGYTF
D gene: TRBD2; V gene: TRBV5-1; J gene: TRBJ2-7; CDR3 length: 16; clone size: .; CDR3 DNA: TGCGCCAGCAGCTCCATTTCTGCTAGCGGGGGGTCCGAGCAGTACTTC; CDR3 protein: CASSSISASGGSEQYF
D gene: .; V gene: TRBV19; J gene: TRBJ1-1; CDR3 length: 13; clone size: .; CDR3 DNA: TGTGCCAGTAGTGTTCTCGGGGTGGCTGAAGCTTTCTTT; CDR3 protein: CASSVLGVAEAFF
D gene: TRBD1; V gene: TRBV5-1; J gene: TRBJ1-2; CDR3 length: 12; clone size: .; CDR3 DNA: TGCGCCAGCAGCCCAGGGGGTTACGGCTACACCTTC; CDR3 protein: CASSPGGYGYTF
D gene: .; V gene: TRBV5-1; J gene: TRBJ1-6; CDR3 length: 14; clone size: .; CDR3 DNA: TGCGCCAGCAGCTCAGGCGATTATAATTCACCCCTCCACTTT; CDR3 protein: CASSSGDYNSPLHF
D gene: TRBD1; V gene: TRBV12-3/TRBV12-4; J gene: TRBJ1-5; CDR3 length: 13; clone size: .; CDR3 DNA: TGTGCCAGCAGCGACAGGGAGCGGCAGCCCCAGCATTTT; CDR3 protein: CASSDRERQPQHF
D gene: .; V gene: TRBV18; J gene: TRBJ2-7; CDR3 length: 19; clone size: .; CDR3 DNA: TGTGCCAGCTCACCCCGGGAGAAGACAGCCTACTCGACGACCTACGAGCAGTACTTC; CDR3 protein: CASSPREKTAYSTTYEQYF
D gene: TRBD2; V gene: TRBV11-2; J gene: TRBJ2-4; CDR3 length: 16; clone size: .; CDR3 DNA: TGTGCCAGCAGCTTACCAAGCGGGGGGGCCAGAAACATTCAGTACTTC; CDR3 protein: CASSLPSGGARNIQYF
D gene: .; V gene: TRBV7-2; J gene: TRBJ2-7; CDR3 length: 14; clone size: .; CDR3 DNA: TGTGCCAGCAGCGCCCGGTCCTCCTCCTACGAGCAGTACTTC; CDR3 protein: CASSARSSSYEQYF
D gene: TRBD2; V gene: TRBV9; J gene: TRBJ2-5; CDR3 length: 14; clone size: .; CDR3 DNA: TGTGCCAGCAGCGTAGCTAGCGGGGGGGAGACCCAGTACTTC; CDR3 protein: CASSVASGGETQYF
D gene: .; V gene: TRBV29-1; J gene: TRBJ2-6; CDR3 length: 16; clone size: .; CDR3 DNA: TGCAGCGTTGCGTATCACTCGGGCTCTGGGGCCAACGTCCTGACTTTC; CDR3 protein: CSVAYHSGSGANVLTF
D gene: TRBD1; V gene: TRBV7-9; J gene: TRBJ2-4; CDR3 length: 16; clone size: .; CDR3 DNA: TGTGCCAGCAGCTTAGATTTAGGACAGGGGAAAAACATTCAGTACTTC; CDR3 protein: CASSLDLGQGKNIQYF
D gene: TRBD1; V gene: TRBV19; J gene: TRBJ1-5; CDR3 length: 13; clone size: .; CDR3 DNA: TGTGCCAGTTCTACAGGGGTAGGACAGCCCCAGCATTTT; CDR3 protein: CASSTGVGQPQHF
D gene: .; V gene: TRBV7-3; J gene: TRBJ1-6; CDR3 length: 17; clone size: few; CDR3 DNA: TGTGCCAGCAGCTTAGGAGGGATCAGCTCCTATAATTCACCCCTCCACTTT; CDR3 protein: CASSLGGISSYNSPLHF
D gene: .; V gene: TRBV7-2; J gene: TRBJ1-5; CDR3 length: 17; clone size: .; CDR3 DNA: TGTGCCAGCAGCTTATGGCATCCGCGACAGGCCCTACAGCCCCAGCATTTT; CDR3 protein: CASSLWHPRQALQPQHF
D gene: TRBD2; V gene: TRBV4-1; J gene: TRBJ2-7; CDR3 length: 15; clone size: .; CDR3 DNA: TGCGCCAGCAGCCAGGCCCCGGGGGGAGCCTACGAGCAGTACTTC; CDR3 protein: CASSQAPGGAYEQYF
D gene: TRBD1; V gene: TRBV6-2/TRBV6-3; J gene: TRBJ1-5; CDR3 length: 14; clone size: few; CDR3 DNA: TGTGCCAGCAGTTACGACAGGGTACGAGGGCCCCAGCATTTT; CDR3 protein: CASSYDRVRGPQHF
D gene: .; V gene: TRBV7-8; J gene: TRBJ1-1; CDR3 length: 15; clone size: once; CDR3 DNA: TGTGCCAGCAACCAGAACAGGGTAATGAACACTGAAGCTTTCTTT; CDR3 protein: CASNQNRVMNTEAFF
D gene: .; V gene: TRBV18; J gene: TRBJ1-5; CDR3 length: 13; clone size: few; CDR3 DNA: TGTGCCAGCTCACCGGAGTTAGAGGTGCCCCAGCATTTT; CDR3 protein: CASSPELEVPQHF
D gene: .; V gene: TRBV24-1; J gene: TRBJ1-6; CDR3 length: 13; clone size: .; CDR3 DNA: TGTGCCACCAGTTCGGGGGTCGGTTCACCCCTCCACTTT; CDR3 protein: CATSSGVGSPLHF
D gene: TRBD1; V gene: TRBV19; J gene: TRBJ1-2; CDR3 length: 15; clone size: .; CDR3 DNA: TGTGCCAGCAATAGCTATAAAGGGGGCCATGATGGCTACACCTTC; CDR3 protein: CASNSYKGGHDGYTF
D gene: .; V gene: TRBV12-3/TRBV12-4; J gene: TRBJ1-2; CDR3 length: 13; clone size: .; CDR3 DNA: TGTGCCAGCGGTCAGGCTATTAACTATGGCTACACCTTC; CDR3 protein: CASGQAINYGYTF
D gene: TRBD2; V gene: TRBV5-1; J gene: TRBJ2-1; CDR3 length: 15; clone size: .; CDR3 DNA: TGCGCCAGCAGCTTACGGGGGGTTAAAGTCAATGAGCAGTTCTTC; CDR3 protein: CASSLRGVKVNEQFF
D gene: TRBD2; V gene: TRBV6-6; J gene: TRBJ2-7; CDR3 length: 16; clone size: .; CDR3 DNA: TGTGCCAGCAGTCAACCCCGACTAGCGGGGGACTACGAGCAGTACTTC; CDR3 protein: CASSQPRLAGDYEQYF
D gene: TRBD1; V gene: TRBV11-2; J gene: TRBJ1-2; CDR3 length: 16; clone size: .; CDR3 DNA: TGTGCCAGCAGCTTGACCCCACAGGGGGCTGGTTATGGCTACACCTTC; CDR3 protein: CASSLTPQGAGYGYTF
D gene: .; V gene: TRBV7-2; J gene: TRBJ1-1; CDR3 length: 15; clone size: .; CDR3 DNA: TGTGCCAGCAGCTTAGGGTTCTGGTCGCGAACTGAAGCTTTCTTT; CDR3 protein: CASSLGFWSRTEAFF
D gene: TRBD1; V gene: TRBV6-1; J gene: TRBJ2-1; CDR3 length: 16; clone size: .; CDR3 DNA: TGTGCCAGCAGTGGACAGGGGAGTCGCGGCTACAATGAGCAGTTCTTC; CDR3 protein: CASSGQGSRGYNEQFF
D gene: TRBD2; V gene: TRBV7-9; J gene: TRBJ2-7; CDR3 length: 15; clone size: .; CDR3 DNA: TGTGCCAGCAGCACGGGACTAGCGGGCATCTACGAGCAGTACTTC; CDR3 protein: CASSTGLAGIYEQYF
D gene: TRBD2; V gene: TRBV27; J gene: TRBJ2-5; CDR3 length: 16; clone size: .; CDR3 DNA: TGTGCCAGCAGTTCATATACTAGCGGGGGTCGAGAGACCCAGTACTTC; CDR3 protein: CASSSYTSGGRETQYF